The entry below describes one TCR beta chain. Other DNA sequences from this sample encode an identical CDR3 as well. This record belongs to a study of cytotoxic CD8 clonotypes in ibrutinib-treated CLL. Study as a whole: Partial response occurred in about 25 patients and complete response in 2; at median around 66 months, around 14 remained remitted and some 12 progressed.

Measured with immunoSEQ multiplex PCR; TCRdb has only the in-frame clones, and not every one. The sample has fewer than 150,000 clones, around 80% seen once. The V end lost 3 bases, the J end lost 5 bases, and 10 bases lay between the germline ends. The CDR3 has 13 residues. In germline, CDR1 is SGHTA, CDR2 FQGNSA. This clonotype originated in a human donor with chronic lymphocytic leukemia. The chain links TRBV7-2 to TRBJ1-1; D might be TRBD1 (5 bases). The sample in question was PBMCs, obtained after 24 months of ibrutinib treatment. The CDR3 coding sequence is TGTGCCAGCAGCTTTCAGGGTTGGACTGAAGCTTTCTTT. Translated: CASSFQGWTEAFF. The full variable domain, completed using reference TRBV7-2 and TRBJ1-1, is GAGVSQSPSNKVTEKGKDVELRCDPISGHTALYWYRQSLGQGLEFLIYFQGNSAPDKSGLPSDRFSAERTGGSVSTLTIQRTQQEDSAVYLCASSFQGWTEAFFGQGTRLTVV.